One sample yielded the 17 T cell receptor beta chains listed below, sequenced in a study of blood T cell repertoires in COVID-19. Clones were sequenced by immunoSEQ multiplex PCR, and TCRdb holds only the in-frame ones, with some missing. The sample contains about 90,000 clones, roughly 78% of which appear only once. The sequenced sample was peripheral blood. The receptors come from a woman between 65 and 79 years old with acute or convalescent COVID-19.

This chain joins TRBV4-3 and TRBJ1-5; D gene uncertain. CDR3 length: 14 amino acids. Germline V gives CDR1 LGHNA, CDR2 YSLEER. Trimming cost V 1 base and J 2 bases, with 6 bases left between them. CDR3 DNA: TGCGCCAGCAGCCAAGGGCAAGGCAATCAGCCCCAGCATTTT. Translation: CASSQGQGNQPQHF.

The chain uses TRBV7-9 and TRBJ1-4; a possible D gene is TRBD1 (5 bases). This CDR3 comprises 14 residues. The germline gives CDR1 SEHNR, CDR2 FQNEAQ (reference sequence). V dropped 1 base and J dropped 8 bases, with 11 bases sitting between them. The CDR3 DNA follows: TGTGCCAGCAGCTTAGGGGCGGGGCCGGAAAAACTGTTTTTT. Translation gives CASSLGAGPEKLFF.

The V gene is TRBV28, the J gene TRBJ1-4; a weak D match, TRBD1 (6 bases). V was trimmed by 11 bases and J by 3 bases, leaving 16 bases between them. CDR1 is MDHEN, CDR2 SYDVKM, per germline. The CDR3 spans 14 residues. The CDR3 DNA reads TGTGCCGCTCAGAGAACAGGGTCTAATGAAAAACTGTTTTTT. It is translated as CAAQRTGSNEKLFF.

This chain connects TRBV30 to TRBJ2-2, with TRBD1 identical over 11 bases. V was pared by 3 bases and J by 1 base, with 4 bases of the junction left unmatched. Germline CDR1 and CDR2: GTSNPN and SVGIG (reference sequence). This CDR3 region has 16 residues. The CDR3 loop is CAWRRTGGGNTGELFF. The CDR3 region has the DNA TGTGCCTGGAGGAGGACAGGGGGCGGGAACACCGGGGAGCTGTTTTTT.

V gene TRBV7-2 combines with J gene TRBJ2-7; 9 bases line up with TRBD2. The V and J ends lost 5 bases and 3 bases, in that order; junction bases with no gene match: 11. The V gene's germline CDR1 is SGHTA and CDR2 FQGNSA. The CDR3 contains 16 residues. The CDR3, as DNA: TGTGCCAGCAGCCCCGTTCCTAGCGGGGTAAGCTACGAGCAGTACTTC. This encodes CASSPVPSGVSYEQYF.

The chain recombines TRBV5-1 with TRBJ2-7, with 8 bases fitting TRBD1. The CDR3 spans 15 residues. The junction had 5 bases not matched to a gene; V was cut back by 0 bases and J by 3 bases. Germline V gene data show CDR1 as SGHRS and CDR2 as YFSETQ. The CDR3 loop reads CASSLGQGALYEQYF. The CDR3 bases are TGCGCCAGCAGCTTGGGGCAGGGGGCCCTCTACGAGCAGTACTTC.

The chain combines TRBV9 with TRBJ2-7, with 8 bases identical to TRBD2. The J segment lost 4 bases and the V segment lost 2 bases, leaving 8 bases of the junction unmatched. In germline, CDR1 is SGDLS, CDR2 YYNGEE. The CDR3 contains 15 residues. In nucleotides, the CDR3 is TGTGCCAGCAGCGTTGGGGCGGGAGGTGGGTACGAGCAGTACTTC. Translation: CASSVGAGGGYEQYF. The full variable domain, its missing parts supplied by reference TRBV9 and TRBJ2-7, is DSGVTQTPKHLITATGQRVTLRCSPRSGDLSVYWYQQSLDQGLQFLIQYYNGEERAKGNILERFSAQQFPDLHSELNLSSLELGDSALYFCASSVGAGGGYEQYFGPGTRLTVT.

The chain employs TRBV19 and TRBJ1-5; the D gene is possibly TRBD1 (6 bases). Deletions cut 8 bases from V and 2 bases from J, with 10 bases between. In germline, CDR1 is LNHDA, CDR2 SQIVND (reference sequence). The CDR3 is 13 amino acids. The CDR3: CASGRGGNQPQHF. CDR3 DNA: TGTGCCAGTGGCAGGGGAGGCAATCAGCCCCAGCATTTT.

This rearrangement joins TRBV28 to TRBJ2-5; 9 nucleotides agree with TRBD2. Per the germline V gene, CDR1 is MDHEN and CDR2 is SYDVKM. The ends lost 6 bases at V and 9 bases at J; junction bases unmatched: 17. The CDR3 spans 16 residues. In nucleotides, the CDR3 is TGTGCCAGCAGCTCCCTCCGTGGCGGGAGGGCCGTAGCCCAGTACTTC. Its protein is CASSSLRGGRAVAQYF.

J is TRBJ2-2 and V is TRBV7-9, with 9 nucleotides matching TRBD1. This CDR3 contains 16 residues. Germline CDR1 SEHNR, CDR2 FQNEAQ (reference sequence). With V trimmed by 5 bases and J by 0 bases, 4 bases remained unmatched. CDR3 nucleotides: TGTGCCAGCAGCACCTGGACAGGGGCGAACACCGGGGAGCTGTTTTTT. Translating it yields CASSTWTGANTGELFF.

The rearrangement links TRBV21-1 to TRBJ1-5; no DNA check was done on the table's D call, TRBD1. TRBV21-1 is termed a pseudogene. CDR3 size: 14 residues. The CDR3 DNA follows: TGTGCCAGCAGCAAATGGGGCGGTAGTGGCCCCCAGCATTTT. Translated: CASSKWGGSGPQHF.

This sequence joins TRBV7-6 and TRBJ2-2, with TRBD2 matching over 8 bases. V trimming: 4 bases; J trimming: 1 base; junction bases outside the gene matches: 5. Germline-derived CDR1 and CDR2 are SGHVS and FNYEAQ. The CDR3 runs to 16 residues. The CDR3 DNA sequence: TGTGCCAGCAGCTCCCGGGGGGGCGGGAACACCGGGGAGCTGTTTTTT. The encoded protein is CASSSRGGGNTGELFF.

The CDR3 sequence: CASSRKWPFF. The DNA of the CDR3 is TGTGCCAGCAGCCGAAAATGGCCGTTCTTT. The chain recombines TRBV28 with TRBJ1-1; no firm D call. Deletions cut 6 bases from V and 14 bases from J, with 13 bases between. The V gene's germline CDR1 is MDHEN and CDR2 SYDVKM. This CDR3 spans 10 amino acids.

This CDR3 reads CASNRLASPLGELFF. CDR3 in DNA: TGTGCCAGCAATCGACTAGCCTCGCCCCTCGGGGAGCTGTTTTTT. The chain has TRBV2 and TRBJ2-2, with 7 bases fitting TRBD2. CDR3 length equals 15 residues. J lost 7 bases, V lost 7 bases, and 12 bases had no gene match. Germline V gene lookup returns CDR1 SNHLY and CDR2 FYNNEI. Full variable domain (rest looked up from reference TRBV2 and TRBJ2-2): EPEVTQTPSHQVTQMGQEVILRCVPISNHLYFYWYRQILGQKVEFLVSFYNNEISEKSEIFDDQFSVERPDGSNFTLKIRSTKLEDSAMYFCASNRLASPLGELFFGEGSRLTVL.

This clone was seen just once. The chain couples TRBV5-6 to TRBJ1-2; D may be TRBD1 (5 bases). The CDR3 covers 17 residues. CDR1 is SGHDT and CDR2 is YYEEEE in the germline V gene. The ends were cut back, 0 bases at V and 8 bases at J, with 23 bases in the middle. CDR3: CASSLGPWGGSGSGYTF. DNA of the CDR3: TGTGCCAGCAGCTTGGGCCCCTGGGGGGGGAGTGGATCCGGCTACACCTTC. Complete variable domain (other parts from reference TRBV5-6 and TRBJ1-2): DAGVTQSPTHLIKTRGQQVTLRCSPKSGHDTVSWYQQALGQGPQFIFQYYEEEERQRGNFPDRFSGHQFPNYSSELNVNALLLGDSALYLCASSLGPWGGSGSGYTFGSGTRLTVV.

The rearrangement uses TRBV27 and TRBJ1-5; 7 nucleotides line up with TRBD1. Germline CDR1 MNHEY, CDR2 SMNVEV (reference sequence). The V segment lost 8 bases and the J segment 0 bases; nucleotides outside the gene matches: 10. The CDR3 is 16 amino acids. The CDR3 sequence is CASGLGQPYSNQPQHF. The CDR3 DNA follows: TGTGCCAGCGGACTGGGACAGCCTTATAGCAATCAGCCCCAGCATTTT.

This clone was observed once. This chain uses TRBV5-1 with TRBJ2-4; D is perhaps TRBD2 (6 bases). V lost 0 bases and J 8 bases, leaving 15 bases between the germline ends. The germline gives CDR1 SGHRS, CDR2 YFSETQ. The CDR3 covers 15 residues. The CDR3 loop is CASSLVWGTGDIQYF. The CDR3 nucleotides read TGCGCCAGCAGCTTGGTCTGGGGGACGGGGGACATTCAGTACTTC.